The clone carrying this T cell receptor beta chain was found many times. Its cognate antigen is unknown. The data derive from a study of CD8 T cells in ankylosing spondylitis. Study results and limitations: CD8+ disease-linked clones were present at relatively low frequencies in blood. Prior literature has documented some motif variants in synovial fluid and blood from reactive arthritis. A TCR beta motif of 7 to 9 highly homologous variants seemed to mark ankylosing spondylitis blood. Reports say disease-linked clones showed up significantly more in matched ankylosing spondylitis synovial fluid.

Quantitative 5'-RACE with molecular barcodes generated TCR beta libraries. TCRdb independently ran MiXCR on the 5' RACE reads; one entry per CDR3 protein. The sample consists of hundreds of thousands of distinct CDR3 sequences, around 11% of them appearing once. V lost 2 bases to trimming and J lost 2 bases, with 23 bases between them. Germline V gives CDR1 SGHDT, CDR2 YYEEEE. The CDR3 spans 18 residues. The chain employs TRBV5-6 and TRBJ2-7; the D gene could be TRBD1 or TRBD2 (5 bases each). The receptor's source is a male donor with ankylosing spondylitis. The material sequenced was blood, either unsorted or a sorted T cell fraction (not recorded which). The CDR3 nucleotides are TGTGCCAGCAGCTTCTTAGCGCAGGGCGTTCGGAGAACCTACGAGCAGTACTTC. This translates into CASSFLAQGVRRTYEQYF.